This TCR beta chain is drawn from a study of shared clonotypes between healthy human individuals. Some clones are missing from TCRdb's copy, which holds only in-frame ones; the method was immunoSEQ multiplex PCR. The sample yields approximately 700,000 clones, 55% to 85% seen once. This CDR3 is built from 20 residues. With 2 bases clipped from V and 5 bases from J, the junction kept 17 bases outside the gene matches. Germline CDR1 reads SGDLS; CDR2 reads YYNGEE. Sequencing was performed on memory CD4+ T cells sorted from blood. The sample's subset: CD45RA-negative fraction. The chain carries TRBV9 and TRBJ2-2; 11 nucleotides match TRBD2. This TCR was sampled from a woman aged 25 to 45 in good health. For the CDR3, the DNA is TGTGCCAGCAGCGTCTCGCCCCAATCCCGACTAGCGGGGAAGACCGGGGAGCTGTTTTTT. It specifies CASSVSPQSRLAGKTGELFF. The variable domain in full, with the rest retrieved from reference TRBV9 and TRBJ2-2, is DSGVTQTPKHLITATGQRVTLRCSPRSGDLSVYWYQQSLDQGLQFLIQYYNGEERAKGNILERFSAQQFPDLHSELNLSSLELGDSALYFCASSVSPQSRLAGKTGELFFGEGSRLTVL.